This TCR beta chain was found in a study of identical twins. TCRdb reprocessed the 5' RACE reads with MiXCR, giving one entry per CDR3 protein. The repertoire consists of roughly 250,000 distinct CDR3 sequences, with about an eighth occurring once and the leading ten covering approximately 8.8%. The source is a woman aged 18-29 years in good health. Sequenced material: memory (CD45RO+) T cells sorted from blood.

The CDR3 is CSARDSRVGGDSPLHF. The CDR3 DNA is TGCAGTGCTAGAGATTCCAGGGTGGGGGGGGATTCACCCCTCCACTTT. This chain connects TRBV20-1 to TRBJ1-6, with D maybe TRBD1 (5 bases). Trimming removed 0 bases from V and 8 bases from J, with 17 bases in between. There are 16 residues in the CDR3. The germline gives CDR1 DFQATT, CDR2 SNEGSKA (reference sequence).